This T cell receptor (beta chain) came from a study of patients and donors after allogeneic stem cell transplantation. TCRdb recomputed calls from the RT-PCR reads with MiXCR, one row per CDR3 protein. The profile shows hundreds of thousands of distinct CDR3 sequences, roughly 17% of them singletons. The V gene lost 6 bases and the J gene lost 3 bases, with 14 bases spanning the gap. The CDR3 contains 15 residues. J is TRBJ2-2 and V is TRBV12-3 or TRBV12-4; TRBD1 might be the D (6 bases). The TCR was taken from a human donor who was either an allogeneic HSCT recipient or a stem cell or donor lymphocyte infusion donor (not recorded which). It is not recorded whose cells these are; they may come from a transplant donor. The sample was blood, either unsorted or a sorted T cell fraction (not recorded which). In DNA, the CDR3 is TGTGCCAGCAGCCAAGGGACAAAACACACCGGGGAGCTGTTTTTT. Amino acids: CASSQGTKHTGELFF.